This record looks at one T cell receptor (beta chain) sequence and its context. The antigen remains undetermined. This entry belongs to a study of early T cells in non-severe SARS-CoV-2 infection. Study details: Chains were unpaired, as sequencing was done on bulk RNA from unsorted whole blood.

Separate cDNA molecules each had unique molecular identifiers attached to them. TCRdb fed the 5' RACE reads into MiXCR, producing one record per CDR3 protein. In the table there are over 55,000 distinct CDR3 sequences, approximately 10% of which are singletons. General observations from the study: VDJdb-based annotation leaned toward anti-spike CD8 responses and missed private and CD4 specificities.

The sequencing input was whole blood. The source of this sequence is an adult who was a healthcare worker with PCR-confirmed SARS-CoV-2 infection or an uninfected control (not recorded which).

CDR3 sequence (DNA): TGTGCCATCAGTAAGGGAGAGACCCAGTACTTC. Protein sequence: CAISKGETQYF. The rearrangement uses TRBV10-3 and TRBJ2-5, with D uncertain. V shed 5 bases and J shed 4 bases, with 5 bases lying between them. The V gene's germline CDR1 is ENHRY and CDR2 SYGVKD. The CDR3 sequence is 11 residues long.